One sample yielded the 21 T cell receptor beta chains listed below, sequenced in a study of T and B cells in COVID-19 patients. Each TRB amplification used about 250-550 ng of genomic DNA from blood. BIOMED2 TRB-A/B primer pools were used in multiplex TRB PCR. TCRdb reprocessed the multiplex PCR reads via MiXCR and lists one record per CDR3 protein. The table lists about 2,400 distinct CDR3 sequences, less than 25% of them singletons, with 70% in the top ten. Source material: blood. These receptors were collected from a human donor with active COVID-19.

This clonotype is medium-sized (0.01 to 0.1%) by share. The gene calls are TRBV6-5 and TRBJ2-1; the D is unclear. The germline V and J ends were trimmed by 6 bases and 0 bases, with 12 bases remaining between them. The CDR3 consists of 15 residues. The V gene's germline CDR1 is MNHEY and CDR2 SVGAGI. This CDR3 is CASRRSESSYNEQFF. The CDR3 region has the DNA TGTGCCAGCAGGCGCAGTGAAAGCTCCTACAATGAGCAGTTCTTC.

By sample share, this clonotype is medium-sized. This sequence joins TRBV18 and TRBJ2-1; no reliable D call. The CDR3 runs to 14 residues. Per the germline V gene, CDR1 is KGHSH and CDR2 is LQKENI. Trimming shortened V by 4 bases and J by 4 bases, and 11 bases separated the two germline ends. For the CDR3, the DNA is TGTGCCAGCTCACAAACGGGTTATTACAATGAGCAGTTCTTC. Its protein product is CASSQTGYYNEQFF.

The chain has TRBV14 and TRBJ1-3; D is unclear. CDR1 and CDR2 (germline): SGHDN, FVKESK. The ends were cut back, 4 bases at V and 8 bases at J, with 9 bases in the middle. The CDR3 has 12 amino acids. In DNA, the CDR3 is TGTGCCAGCAGCCCTGGGCGGGACACCATATATTTT. Its protein product is CASSPGRDTIYF. Based on the CDR3 plus reference TRBV14 and TRBJ1-3, the full variable domain is EAGVTQFPSHSVIEKGQTVTLRCDPISGHDNLYWYRRVMGKEIKFLLHFVKESKQDESGMPNNRFLAERTGGTYSTLKVQPAELEDSGVYFCASSPGRDTIYFGEGSWLTVV.

The rearrangement joins TRBV20-1 to TRBJ1-1; D uncertain. The CDR3 runs 15 residues. Trimming pared 5 bases from V and 1 base from J, leaving 17 bases between. CDR1 and CDR2 from the germline V gene are DFQATT and SNEGSKA (reference sequence). The CDR3, as DNA: TGCAGTGCTTCCGACAAGCCATCAAGGAACACTGAAGCTTTCTTT. It translates to CSASDKPSRNTEAFF.

By proportion, this clonotype is medium-sized. This rearrangement joins TRBV15 to TRBJ1-4; tentatively, D is TRBD1 (5 bases). In germline, CDR1 is LNHNV, CDR2 YYDKDF (reference sequence). Trimming removed 11 bases from V and 8 bases from J, with 18 bases in between. The CDR3 contains 13 residues. The DNA for the CDR3 is TGTGCCGTCAGAGAGACCAGGGACGAAAAACTGTTTTTT. This gives the protein CAVRETRDEKLFF. Together with reference TRBV15 and TRBJ1-4, the CDR3 gives the full variable domain: DAMVIQNPRYQVTQFGKPVTLSCSQTLNHNVMYWYQQKSSQAPKLLFHYYDKDFNNEADTPDNFQSRRPNTSFCFLDIRSPGLGDTAMYLCAVRETRDEKLFFGSGTQLSVL.

In this sample, this clonotype turned up many times. This sequence joins TRBV6-1 and TRBJ2-7; the D is unclear. Germline V lookup: CDR1 MNHNS, CDR2 SASEGT. The CDR3 length is 12 residues. V lost 6 bases to trimming and J lost 7 bases, with 13 bases between them. The CDR3 DNA reads as TGTGCCAGCAGGGGTCGTACGGAGGAGCAGTACTTC. As protein: CASRGRTEEQYF.

By frequency in the sample, this clonotype is medium-sized. This sequence joins TRBV19 and TRBJ2-7; D unclear. The germline V gene has CDR1 LNHDA and CDR2 SQIVND (reference sequence). With 10 bases removed from V and 2 bases from J, the gap between germline ends came to 9 bases. The CDR3 is 11 amino acids. CDR3 bases: TGTGCCACGGACGGACCCTACGAGCAGTACTTC. It encodes CATDGPYEQYF.

This clonotype is termed medium-sized. This chain connects TRBV18 to TRBJ2-1; no firm D call. The germline V gene encodes CDR1 KGHSH and CDR2 LQKENI. CDR3 size: 13 residues. Trimming cost V 0 bases and J 5 bases, with 5 bases left between them. As DNA, the CDR3 is TGTGCCAGCTCACCACCCAGTCACAATGAGCAGTTCTTC. Protein sequence: CASSPPSHNEQFF. Supplemented by reference TRBV18 and TRBJ2-1, the full variable domain reads NAGVMQNPRHLVRRRGQEARLRCSPMKGHSHVYWYRQLPEEGLKFMVYLQKENIIDESGMPKERFSAEFPKEGPSILRIQQVVRGDSAAYFCASSPPSHNEQFFGPGTRLTVL.

Within the sample, this clonotype is medium-sized. The rearrangement uses TRBV28 and TRBJ2-7; D might be TRBD1 (6 bases). This CDR3 region has 13 residues. The V gene lost 4 bases and the J gene lost 6 bases, with 13 bases spanning the gap. The germline CDR1 and CDR2 sequences are MDHEN and SYDVKM. CDR3 coding DNA: TGTGCCAGCAGTTACGACAGGTTGGGCGAGCAGTACTTC. Its protein is CASSYDRLGEQYF.

V and J are TRBV20-1 and TRBJ2-2; a weak D match, TRBD1 (5 bases). The CDR3 is 13 amino acids. The V gene's germline CDR1 is DFQATT and CDR2 SNEGSKA (reference sequence). V was shortened by 4 bases and J by 4 bases, with 10 bases between the two germline ends. Here the CDR3 reads CSATQGPTGELFF. For the CDR3, the DNA is TGCAGTGCTACGCAGGGCCCCACCGGGGAGCTGTTTTTT.

CDR3: CSARGLEVSYNEQFF. CDR3 bases: TGCAGTGCTAGAGGTTTGGAGGTTTCCTACAATGAGCAGTTCTTC. The chain recombines TRBV20-1 with TRBJ2-1; tentatively, D is TRBD2 (5 bases). From germline, CDR1 is DFQATT and CDR2 SNEGSKA (reference sequence). Deletions cut 1 base from V and 1 base from J, with 11 bases between. This CDR3 comprises 15 residues.

The J gene is TRBJ2-3, the V gene TRBV20-1; 11 positions match TRBD2. This CDR3 comprises 16 residues. V shed 2 bases and J 2 bases; nucleotides not matched to a gene: 6. CDR1 is DFQATT, CDR2 SNEGSKA, per germline (reference sequence). DNA of the CDR3: TGCAGTGCTAGAACCTCTAGCGGGAGGCCCACAGATACGCAGTATTTT. Its translation: CSARTSSGRPTDTQYF.

In its sample, this clonotype ranks as medium-sized. The V and J genes are TRBV19 and TRBJ2-7; TRBD2 is a possible D gene (5 bases). The CDR3 length is 16 residues. V gave up 0 bases and J gave up 2 bases, with 14 bases separating them. Germline values: CDR1 LNHDA, CDR2 SQIVND (reference sequence). In DNA, the CDR3 is TGTGCCAGTAGTATAGATCTCAGGACTTCAGCCTACGAGCAGTACTTC. Protein sequence: CASSIDLRTSAYEQYF.

This clonotype has only a few counts. The chain combines TRBV5-6 with TRBJ2-7; possibly TRBD1 for D (6 bases). CDR1 and CDR2 (germline): SGHDT, YYEEEE. V was cut by 5 bases and J by 4 bases, with 7 bases left in between. The CDR3 sequence is 11 residues long. DNA for the CDR3: TGTGCCAGCAGTCAGGGGTACGAGCAGTACTTC. Amino acids: CASSQGYEQYF. Looking up the rest from reference TRBV5-6 and TRBJ2-7 gives the full variable domain: DAGVTQSPTHLIKTRGQQVTLRCSPKSGHDTVSWYQQALGQGPQFIFQYYEEEERQRGNFPDRFSGHQFPNYSSELNVNALLLGDSALYLCASSQGYEQYFGPGTRLTVT.

This clonotype is medium-sized. The gene calls are TRBV18 and TRBJ2-2, with D perhaps matching TRBD1 (6 bases). V was trimmed by 4 bases and J by 3 bases, leaving 12 bases between them. The CDR3 runs 15 residues. CDR1 is KGHSH, CDR2 LQKENI, per germline. CDR3 loop: CASSQAGAHTGELFF. CDR3 coding DNA: TGTGCCAGCTCACAGGCAGGGGCGCACACCGGGGAGCTGTTTTTT.

The chain couples TRBV11-2 to TRBJ2-4; 11 bases agree with TRBD2. The CDR3 consists of 14 residues. The V gene end was trimmed by 5 bases and the J gene end by 5 bases; junction bases not matched to a gene: 2. Germline CDR1 reads SGHAT; CDR2 reads FQNNGV. CDR3 sequence reads: CASSLAGGENIQYF. Here the CDR3 DNA reads TGTGCCAGCAGCCTAGCGGGAGGCGAAAACATTCAGTACTTC.

This clonotype was seen only a few times. The genes are TRBV28 and TRBJ2-6, with D possibly TRBD2 on 5 matching bases. The V gene's germline CDR1 is MDHEN and CDR2 SYDVKM. CDR3 length: 15 residues. V lost 6 bases and J 4 bases, leaving 13 bases between the germline ends. CDR3 protein: CASRPQAGGANVLTF. CDR3 bases: TGTGCCAGCAGGCCCCAGGCGGGCGGGGCCAACGTCCTGACTTTC.

Only a few counts were recorded for this clonotype. This chain uses TRBV6-2 or TRBV6-3 with TRBJ2-4; D gene uncertain. This CDR3 comprises 13 residues. V was shortened by 6 bases and J by 6 bases, with 12 bases between the two germline ends. CDR1 and CDR2 from the germline V gene are MNHEY and SVGEGT. The DNA of the CDR3 is TGTGCCAGCAGCCCAATCCGGACAAACATTCAGTACTTC. Its translation is CASSPIRTNIQYF.

This clonotype was counted only a few times. The chain uses TRBV6-5 and TRBJ1-2, with D perhaps TRBD1 (5 bases). The CDR3 spans 10 residues. Germline CDR1 is MNHEY and CDR2 is SVGAGI. Trimming stripped 9 bases from V and 8 bases from J, with 10 bases between. The CDR3: CASAGQGYTF. CDR3 nucleotides: TGTGCCAGTGCAGGGCAGGGCTACACCTTC.

The chain employs TRBV20-1 and TRBJ1-1; D ambiguous. Looked up from germline, CDR1 is DFQATT and CDR2 is SNEGSKA (reference sequence). V lost 3 bases to trimming and J lost 1 base, with 9 bases between them. The CDR3 sequence is 13 residues long. Written as DNA, the CDR3 is TGCAGTGCTAGGAACAGAGCGAACACTGAAGCTTTCTTT. It yields the protein CSARNRANTEAFF.

This chain connects TRBV27 to TRBJ2-7; 8 nucleotides line up with TRBD1. The CDR3 runs to 15 residues. Per the germline V gene, CDR1 is MNHEY and CDR2 is SMNVEV (reference sequence). The V and J ends lost 3 bases and 0 bases, in that order; junction bases with no gene match: 4. As DNA, the CDR3 is TGTGCCAGCAGTTTGTCGACAGGGGCCTCCTACGAGCAGTACTTC. Amino acids: CASSLSTGASYEQYF.